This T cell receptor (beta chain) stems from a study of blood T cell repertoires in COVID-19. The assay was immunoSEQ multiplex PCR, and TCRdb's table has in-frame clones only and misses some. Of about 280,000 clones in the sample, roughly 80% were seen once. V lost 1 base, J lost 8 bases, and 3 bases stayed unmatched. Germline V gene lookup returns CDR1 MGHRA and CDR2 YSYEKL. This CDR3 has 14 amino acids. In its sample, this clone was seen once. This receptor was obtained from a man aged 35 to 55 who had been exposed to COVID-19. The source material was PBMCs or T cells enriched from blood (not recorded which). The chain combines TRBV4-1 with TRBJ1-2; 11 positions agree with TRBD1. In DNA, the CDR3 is TGCGCCAGCAGCCAAGCCGGGACAGGGGGAGGCTACACCTTC. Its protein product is CASSQAGTGGGYTF.